Listed below are T cell receptor beta chains from one sample, sequenced in a study of blood T cell repertoires in COVID-19. Only in-frame clones appear in the TCRdb table, and some are missing; sequencing was by immunoSEQ multiplex PCR. The data contain 360,000 or so clones, nearly 90% of them singletons. The sequenced material came from peripheral blood. The receptors stem from a man younger than 35 with active or convalescent COVID-19. CDR3s include the opening cysteine and the closing phenylalanine or tryptophan. The order of the fields is V gene, D gene, J gene, clone size, CDR3 protein, CDR3 DNA. D genes are given only for firm matches. Some rows mark clone size as missing; the rest say once, few, many or name a class of expanded clone.

v_call: TRBV2; d_call: TRBD1; j_call: TRBJ2-7; clone_size: NA; cdr3_aa: CASRGDRVNYEQYF; cdr3_nt: TGTGCCAGCAGGGGGGACAGGGTTAACTACGAGCAGTACTTC
v_call: TRBV28; d_call: NA; j_call: TRBJ1-5; clone_size: NA; cdr3_aa: CASRRERDQPQHF; cdr3_nt: TGTGCCAGCCGCAGGGAGCGGGATCAGCCCCAGCATTTT
v_call: TRBV7-7; d_call: NA; j_call: TRBJ2-1; clone_size: NA; cdr3_aa: CASSPGGKDNEQFF; cdr3_nt: TGTGCCAGCAGCCCAGGGGGGAAAGACAATGAGCAGTTCTTC
v_call: TRBV5-1; d_call: NA; j_call: TRBJ2-3; clone_size: NA; cdr3_aa: CASSLDPISDTQYF; cdr3_nt: TGCGCCAGCAGCTTGGACCCTATATCAGATACGCAGTATTTT
v_call: TRBV7-8; d_call: TRBD1; j_call: TRBJ2-4; clone_size: NA; cdr3_aa: CASSNRDRLAKNIQYF; cdr3_nt: TGTGCCAGCAGCAACCGGGACAGACTAGCCAAAAACATTCAGTACTTC
v_call: TRBV7-2; d_call: TRBD2; j_call: TRBJ2-1; clone_size: NA; cdr3_aa: CASSFRSGANEQFF; cdr3_nt: TGTGCCAGCAGCTTTAGAAGCGGGGCCAATGAGCAGTTCTTC
v_call: TRBV5-6; d_call: NA; j_call: TRBJ1-1; clone_size: NA; cdr3_aa: CASSPRLATMNTEAFF; cdr3_nt: TGTGCCAGCAGCCCTAGACTCGCTACCATGAACACTGAAGCTTTCTTT
v_call: TRBV11-2; d_call: NA; j_call: TRBJ2-3; clone_size: NA; cdr3_aa: CASSMDYRNTDTQYF; cdr3_nt: TGTGCCAGCAGCATGGACTATCGGAACACAGATACGCAGTATTTT
v_call: TRBV6-5; d_call: NA; j_call: TRBJ1-4; clone_size: NA; cdr3_aa: CASSIQGLTNEKLFF; cdr3_nt: TGTGCCAGCAGTATTCAGGGGTTAACTAATGAAAAACTGTTTTTT
v_call: TRBV7-2; d_call: TRBD1; j_call: TRBJ2-7; clone_size: NA; cdr3_aa: CASSPRPGGHEQYF; cdr3_nt: TGTGCCAGCAGCCCCAGGCCAGGGGGCCACGAGCAGTACTTC
v_call: TRBV5-1; d_call: TRBD1; j_call: TRBJ2-2; clone_size: NA; cdr3_aa: CASSLAQGGNTGELFF; cdr3_nt: TGCGCCAGCAGCTTGGCACAGGGGGGGAACACCGGGGAGCTGTTTTTT
v_call: TRBV29-1; d_call: NA; j_call: TRBJ2-3; clone_size: NA; cdr3_aa: CSVDGGIDTQYF; cdr3_nt: TGCAGCGTTGACGGAGGGATAGATACGCAGTATTTT
v_call: TRBV5-4; d_call: TRBD1; j_call: TRBJ1-1; clone_size: NA; cdr3_aa: CASSLGQGAAEAFF; cdr3_nt: TGTGCCAGCAGCTTGGGACAGGGGGCGGCTGAAGCTTTCTTT
v_call: TRBV10-3; d_call: NA; j_call: TRBJ2-7; clone_size: NA; cdr3_aa: CAIRPGQDYEQYF; cdr3_nt: TGTGCCATTCGACCGGGACAAGACTACGAGCAGTACTTC
v_call: TRBV27; d_call: TRBD1; j_call: TRBJ2-7; clone_size: NA; cdr3_aa: CASSPGTGGYEQYF; cdr3_nt: TGTGCCAGCAGTCCAGGGACAGGGGGCTACGAGCAGTACTTC
v_call: TRBV7-9; d_call: TRBD1; j_call: TRBJ2-4; clone_size: NA; cdr3_aa: CASSLDDRGLKNIQYF; cdr3_nt: TGTGCCAGCAGCTTAGATGACAGGGGGTTGAAAAACATTCAGTACTTC
v_call: TRBV5-1; d_call: NA; j_call: TRBJ1-2; clone_size: NA; cdr3_aa: CASSPLYRSPGYTF; cdr3_nt: TGCGCCAGCAGCCCCCTTTACAGGTCGCCTGGCTACACCTTC
v_call: TRBV30; d_call: NA; j_call: TRBJ2-5; clone_size: few; cdr3_aa: CAWSVRVRETQYF; cdr3_nt: TGTGCCTGGAGTGTTCGGGTTCGGGAGACCCAGTACTTC
v_call: TRBV11-3; d_call: NA; j_call: TRBJ2-7; clone_size: NA; cdr3_aa: CASSPGTSINEQYF; cdr3_nt: TGTGCCAGCAGCCCCGGGACTTCGATTAACGAGCAGTACTTC
v_call: TRBV6-5; d_call: NA; j_call: TRBJ1-1; clone_size: NA; cdr3_aa: CASSYHGLGTEAFF; cdr3_nt: TGTGCCAGCAGTTACCATGGCCTAGGCACTGAAGCTTTCTTT
v_call: TRBV6-2/TRBV6-3; d_call: TRBD1; j_call: TRBJ2-7; clone_size: few; cdr3_aa: CASSWGTGGYEQYF; cdr3_nt: TGTGCCAGCAGTTGGGGCACAGGGGGCTACGAGCAGTACTTC
v_call: TRBV28; d_call: NA; j_call: TRBJ1-5; clone_size: once; cdr3_aa: CASSKQGGFDQPQHF; cdr3_nt: TGTGCCAGCAGCAAACAGGGAGGGTTTGATCAGCCTCAGCATTTT
v_call: TRBV19; d_call: NA; j_call: TRBJ1-3; clone_size: NA; cdr3_aa: CASSVSSSGNTIYF; cdr3_nt: TGTGCCAGTAGTGTCTCTAGCTCTGGAAACACCATATATTTT
v_call: TRBV7-9; d_call: NA; j_call: TRBJ2-5; clone_size: NA; cdr3_aa: CASRLDGETQYF; cdr3_nt: TGTGCCAGCAGACTAGATGGGGAGACCCAGTACTTC
v_call: TRBV7-9; d_call: NA; j_call: TRBJ1-1; clone_size: NA; cdr3_aa: CASSSGPNTEAFF; cdr3_nt: TGTGCCAGCAGCTCAGGGCCGAACACTGAAGCTTTCTTT
v_call: TRBV9; d_call: TRBD1; j_call: TRBJ2-7; clone_size: NA; cdr3_aa: CASSAAGGYEQYF; cdr3_nt: TGTGCCAGCAGCGCCGCAGGGGGCTACGAGCAGTACTTC
v_call: TRBV19; d_call: TRBD2; j_call: TRBJ2-1; clone_size: NA; cdr3_aa: CASRASGRAHNEQFF; cdr3_nt: TGTGCCAGTAGGGCTAGCGGGAGGGCCCACAATGAGCAGTTCTTC
v_call: TRBV4-3; d_call: TRBD2; j_call: TRBJ2-7; clone_size: NA; cdr3_aa: CASSILAGDSYEQYF; cdr3_nt: TGCGCCAGCAGCATACTAGCGGGAGATTCTTACGAGCAGTACTTC
v_call: TRBV7-2; d_call: TRBD1; j_call: TRBJ2-7; clone_size: NA; cdr3_aa: CASSLSGTGGSEQYF; cdr3_nt: TGTGCCAGCAGCTTGTCCGGGACAGGGGGTAGCGAGCAGTACTTC
v_call: TRBV5-4; d_call: TRBD2; j_call: TRBJ2-7; clone_size: once; cdr3_aa: CASSLGGSSYHEQYF; cdr3_nt: TGTGCCAGCAGCTTGGGCGGGAGTTCTTACCACGAGCAGTACTTC
v_call: TRBV3-1/TRBV3-2; d_call: TRBD1; j_call: TRBJ2-7; clone_size: once; cdr3_aa: CASSQDALVDRGKSYEQYF; cdr3_nt: TGTGCCAGCAGCCAAGATGCCCTCGTGGACAGGGGGAAGTCCTACGAGCAGTACTTC
v_call: TRBV15; d_call: NA; j_call: TRBJ1-1; clone_size: NA; cdr3_aa: CATSRGQSDTEAFF; cdr3_nt: TGTGCCACCAGCAGAGGACAATCGGACACTGAAGCTTTCTTT
v_call: TRBV28; d_call: NA; j_call: TRBJ2-7; clone_size: NA; cdr3_aa: CASSLLPNREQYF; cdr3_nt: TGTGCCAGCAGTTTACTTCCCAACCGGGAGCAGTACTTC
v_call: TRBV6-5; d_call: NA; j_call: TRBJ2-3; clone_size: NA; cdr3_aa: CASSATSTDTQYF; cdr3_nt: TGTGCCAGCAGCGCAACTAGCACAGATACGCAGTATTTT
v_call: TRBV29-1; d_call: TRBD1; j_call: TRBJ2-3; clone_size: few; cdr3_aa: CSVSWTGGVDTQYF; cdr3_nt: TGCAGCGTGTCATGGACAGGGGGCGTAGATACGCAGTATTTT
v_call: TRBV6-5; d_call: TRBD2; j_call: TRBJ2-1; clone_size: NA; cdr3_aa: CASSTLAGHNEQFF; cdr3_nt: TGTGCCAGCTCAACTCTAGCGGGACACAATGAGCAGTTCTTC
v_call: TRBV3-1/TRBV3-2; d_call: NA; j_call: TRBJ2-3; clone_size: NA; cdr3_aa: CASSPKGADTQYF; cdr3_nt: TGTGCCAGCAGCCCCAAGGGGGCAGATACGCAGTATTTT
v_call: TRBV4-3; d_call: NA; j_call: TRBJ1-6; clone_size: NA; cdr3_aa: CASSQDWAGPGGNSPLHF; cdr3_nt: TGCGCCAGCAGCCAAGATTGGGCAGGTCCAGGAGGTAATTCACCCCTCCACTTT
v_call: TRBV5-4; d_call: TRBD2; j_call: TRBJ2-5; clone_size: NA; cdr3_aa: CASSSRLADLQETQYF; cdr3_nt: TGTGCCAGCAGCTCCCGACTAGCGGATCTCCAAGAGACCCAGTACTTC
v_call: TRBV6-6; d_call: TRBD1; j_call: TRBJ1-6; clone_size: once; cdr3_aa: CASSLDRGSYNSPLHF; cdr3_nt: TGTGCCAGCAGCCTAGACAGGGGCTCCTATAATTCACCCCTCCACTTT
v_call: TRBV19; d_call: NA; j_call: TRBJ1-1; clone_size: NA; cdr3_aa: CASMAGVNTEAFF; cdr3_nt: TGTGCCAGTATGGCGGGGGTAAACACTGAAGCTTTCTTT
v_call: TRBV28; d_call: TRBD2; j_call: TRBJ2-5; clone_size: NA; cdr3_aa: CASGSGGETQYF; cdr3_nt: TGTGCCAGCGGGTCGGGAGGGGAGACCCAGTACTTC
v_call: TRBV6-5; d_call: TRBD1; j_call: TRBJ1-2; clone_size: NA; cdr3_aa: CASSYVRDRARGYTF; cdr3_nt: TGTGCCAGCAGTTACGTCCGGGACAGGGCGAGGGGCTACACCTTC
v_call: TRBV15; d_call: NA; j_call: TRBJ1-1; clone_size: NA; cdr3_aa: CATSTYEGRDTEAFF; cdr3_nt: TGTGCCACCAGCACTTATGAGGGCCGAGACACTGAAGCTTTCTTT
v_call: TRBV19; d_call: TRBD1; j_call: TRBJ1-6; clone_size: NA; cdr3_aa: CASSTGGLGSPLHF; cdr3_nt: TGTGCCAGTAGCACAGGGGGCCTTGGTTCACCCCTCCACTTT
v_call: TRBV6-5; d_call: NA; j_call: TRBJ1-3; clone_size: NA; cdr3_aa: CASTYGPVLSGNTIYF; cdr3_nt: TGTGCCAGCACTTACGGCCCCGTCCTCTCTGGAAACACCATATATTTT
v_call: TRBV21-1; d_call: NA; j_call: TRBJ2-6; clone_size: NA; cdr3_aa: CAIILQGVSGANVLTF; cdr3_nt: TGTGCCATCATCCTCCAGGGGGTCTCTGGGGCCAACGTCCTGACTTTC
v_call: TRBV7-8; d_call: NA; j_call: TRBJ1-1; clone_size: NA; cdr3_aa: CATARGGAGPTEAFF; cdr3_nt: TGTGCCACCGCACGGGGGGGCGCAGGTCCTACTGAAGCTTTCTTT
v_call: TRBV4-1; d_call: NA; j_call: TRBJ1-1; clone_size: once; cdr3_aa: CASSQQPQGTMNTEAFF; cdr3_nt: TGCGCCAGCAGCCAACAACCCCAGGGGACGATGAACACTGAAGCTTTCTTT
v_call: TRBV28; d_call: NA; j_call: TRBJ1-3; clone_size: NA; cdr3_aa: CASSLENLNTIYF; cdr3_nt: TGTGCCAGCAGTTTAGAGAACTTAAACACCATATATTTT
v_call: TRBV7-3; d_call: NA; j_call: TRBJ2-5; clone_size: NA; cdr3_aa: CASSSGKRETQYF; cdr3_nt: TGTGCCAGCAGCTCAGGGAAGAGGGAGACCCAGTACTTC